This passage covers 23 T cell receptor beta chains from one sample sequenced in a study of OX40 agonist ivuxolimab in advanced cancers. Assay: immunoSEQ multiplex PCR; the TCRdb copy retains only in-frame clones and omits some. The sample lists around 40,000 clones, 80% occurring once. Sequenced here: CD4+ or CD8+ T cells sorted from blood, sampled in a trial of the OX40 agonist ivuxolimab. These receptors were obtained from an adult with an advanced solid tumor such as melanoma, head and neck, liver or kidney cancer.

The chain has TRBV4-1 and TRBJ1-2; 7 bases map to TRBD1. This CDR3 region has 15 residues. Trimming removed 0 bases from V and 2 bases from J; junction bases left unmatched: 3. The germline V gene encodes CDR1 MGHRA and CDR2 YSYEKL. The chain's CDR3 is CASSQDQGQNYGYTF. The CDR3 region has the DNA TGCGCCAGCAGCCAAGATCAGGGACAGAACTATGGCTACACCTTC.

V gene TRBV4-3 combines with J gene TRBJ1-1; no clear D gene. With 0 bases removed from V and 4 bases from J, the gap between germline ends came to 15 bases. The CDR3 length is 16 residues. Germline V CDR1 and CDR2: LGHNA, YSLEER. CDR3: CASSQDVLAGGTEAFF. The CDR3 nucleotides read TGCGCCAGCAGCCAAGATGTTTTGGCGGGCGGCACTGAAGCTTTCTTT.

This clone was found a few times. V gene TRBV5-8 combines with J gene TRBJ1-1; possible D gene TRBD1, 6 bases. Germline CDR1 is SGHTS and CDR2 is YDEGEE. CDR3 length: 12 residues. V shed 2 bases and J shed 10 bases, with 12 bases lying between them. The CDR3 nucleotides read TGTGCCAGCAGCTTCAGGGGAGGAGGAGCTTTCTTT. Protein: CASSFRGGGAFF. Combining the CDR3 with reference TRBV5-8 and TRBJ1-1 gives the whole variable domain EAGVTQSPTHLIKTRGQQATLRCSPISGHTSVYWYQQALGLGLQFLLWYDEGEERNRGNFPPRFSGRQFPNYSSELNVNALELEDSALYLCASSFRGGGAFFGQGTRLTVV.

V and J are TRBV7-2 and TRBJ1-1; 9 bases match TRBD1. Germline lookup yields CDR1 SGHTA and CDR2 FQGNSA. J gave up 9 bases and V 2 bases, and 10 bases lay outside the gene matches. The CDR3 is 15 amino acids. The CDR3 DNA sequence: TGTGCCAGCAGCTTAAACCCGGGACAGGGTCGAAAAGCTTTCTTT. Protein: CASSLNPGQGRKAFF. Filled out from reference TRBV7-2 and TRBJ1-1, the complete variable domain reads GAGVSQSPSNKVTEKGKDVELRCDPISGHTALYWYRQSLGQGLEFLIYFQGNSAPDKSGLPSDRFSAERTGGSVSTLTIQRTQQEDSAVYLCASSLNPGQGRKAFFGQGTRLTVV.

The chain joins TRBV18 to TRBJ1-2, with 9 bases aligning to TRBD1. The CDR3 has 14 residues. The germline CDR1 and CDR2 sequences are KGHSH and LQKENI. V was pared by 3 bases and J by 6 bases, with 5 bases of the junction left unmatched. CDR3 nucleotides: TGTGCCAGCTCACCCGGACAGGGGAGGGATGGCTACACCTTC. Translating it yields CASSPGQGRDGYTF.

The chain combines TRBV30 with TRBJ2-5; 7 nucleotides agree with TRBD2. Germline V CDR1 and CDR2: GTSNPN, SVGIG (reference sequence). The junction had 5 bases not matched to a gene; V was cut back by 0 bases and J by 4 bases. This CDR3 region has 14 residues. The DNA for the CDR3 is TGTGCCTGGAGTGTACAAAGCGGGACAGAGACCCAGTACTTC. Protein sequence: CAWSVQSGTETQYF.

The chain employs TRBV2 and TRBJ1-6, with D maybe TRBD1 (6 bases). The CDR3 extends over 16 amino acids. Germline V CDR1 and CDR2: SNHLY, FYNNEI. The germline V and J ends were trimmed by 5 bases and 9 bases, with 20 bases remaining between them. Here the CDR3 DNA reads TGTGCCAGCAGTTCTGCGTTACAGGGAGGGAGTTCACCCCTCCACTTT. Amino acid sequence: CASSSALQGGSSPLHF.

This clone was seen only once. The V call is TRBV11-3, the J call TRBJ1-5; D uncertain. The germline V and J ends were trimmed by 7 bases and 4 bases, with 17 bases remaining between them. Germline V lookup: CDR1 SGHNT, CDR2 YENEEA. The length of the CDR3 is 15 residues. CDR3 bases: TGTGCCAGCATCGTGTGGGGTAAACGAAATCAGCCCCAGCATTTT. Its protein product is CASIVWGKRNQPQHF.

The chain is built from TRBV4-2 and TRBJ1-1; no clear D. Germline V gene lookup returns CDR1 LGHNA and CDR2 YNFKEQ. The CDR3 is made up of 13 amino acids. Trimming stripped 1 base from V and 4 bases from J, with 7 bases between. The CDR3 loop is CASSQGIGTEAFF. Written as DNA, the CDR3 is TGTGCCAGCAGCCAAGGGATCGGCACTGAAGCTTTCTTT.

The rearrangement uses TRBV10-3 and TRBJ2-7; TRBD1 might be the D (5 bases). The V gene's germline CDR1 is ENHRY and CDR2 SYGVKD. The germline V and J ends were trimmed by 6 bases and 6 bases, with 9 bases remaining between them. The CDR3 is 11 amino acids. DNA of the CDR3: TGTGCCATCAGGGGGCGCGGCGAGCAGTACTTC. This gives the protein CAIRGRGEQYF.

This clone came up once. The V call is TRBV10-3, the J call TRBJ1-6; 9 nucleotides align to TRBD1. Trimming took 2 bases from V and 7 from J; bases not matched to a gene: 0. From germline, CDR1 is ENHRY and CDR2 SYGVKD. The CDR3 covers 14 residues. As DNA, the CDR3 is TGTGCCATCAGTGAGGGACAGGGGAATTCACCCCTCCACTTT. As protein: CAISEGQGNSPLHF.

The chain joins TRBV18 to TRBJ1-3; D gene ambiguous. CDR1 KGHSH and CDR2 LQKENI come from the germline V gene. The germline V and J ends were trimmed by 1 base and 8 bases, with 9 bases remaining between them. The CDR3 covers 13 residues. The CDR3 protein is CASSPQGRDTIYF. DNA for the CDR3: TGTGCCAGCTCACCACAAGGGAGAGACACCATATATTTT.

The chain carries TRBV6-5 and TRBJ1-2; 7 nucleotides match TRBD1. This CDR3 comprises 14 residues. V lost 5 bases to trimming and J lost 4 bases; unmatched junction nucleotides: 7. Per the germline V gene, CDR1 is MNHEY and CDR2 is SVGAGI. Here the CDR3 reads CASSNLAGGYGYTF. DNA of the CDR3: TGTGCCAGCAGTAACCTCGCAGGGGGCTATGGCTACACCTTC.

The chain carries TRBV28 and TRBJ1-1; D unclear. Germline V CDR1 and CDR2: MDHEN, SYDVKM. The V gene lost 6 bases and the J gene lost 1 base, with 12 bases spanning the gap. The CDR3 consists of 14 residues. CDR3 bases: TGTGCCAGCAGCTCGACATCCCCGAACACTGAAGCTTTCTTT. It specifies CASSSTSPNTEAFF.

The V gene is TRBV6-6, the J gene TRBJ1-3; D gene uncertain. The CDR3 is 12 amino acids. With 5 bases removed from V and 2 bases from J, the gap between germline ends came to 4 bases. Germline loops: CDR1 MNHNY, CDR2 SVGAGI (reference sequence). CDR3 nucleotides: TGTGCCAGCAGTCCCGCTGGAAACACCATATATTTT. Translation: CASSPAGNTIYF.

This sequence joins TRBV2 and TRBJ2-1; 11 nucleotides align to TRBD2. This CDR3 is 15 amino acids long. Germline loops: CDR1 SNHLY, CDR2 FYNNEI. V lost 2 bases and J lost 9; bases outside the gene matches: 6. DNA for the CDR3: TGTGCCAGCAGTGAACATAGCGGGGGGGCGGGTGAGCAGTTCTTC. This translates into CASSEHSGGAGEQFF.

The chain is built from TRBV5-1 and TRBJ1-1; 9 bases are shared with TRBD1. The CDR3 has 17 amino acids. CDR1 is SGHRS and CDR2 is YFSETQ in the germline V gene. V trimming: 4 bases; J trimming: 4 bases; junction bases outside the gene matches: 14. The CDR3 sequence: CASSAEQGAAGSTEAFF. The CDR3 DNA follows: TGCGCCAGCAGCGCGGAACAGGGGGCCGCGGGGAGCACTGAAGCTTTCTTT.

This clone was observed a handful of times. The V and J genes are TRBV28 and TRBJ2-7; the match to TRBD1 covers 10 bases. The V gene end was trimmed by 2 bases and the J gene end by 6 bases; junction bases not matched to a gene: 7. Germline V gene data show CDR1 as MDHEN and CDR2 as SYDVKM. The CDR3 has 15 amino acids. CDR3 region: CASSLPRTGGTEQYF. The CDR3, as DNA: TGTGCCAGCAGTTTACCCAGGACAGGGGGGACCGAGCAGTACTTC. Looking up the rest from reference TRBV28 and TRBJ2-7 gives the full variable domain: DVKVTQSSRYLVKRTGEKVFLECVQDMDHENMFWYRQDPGLGLRLIYFSYDVKMKEKGDIPEGYSVSREKKERFSLILESASTNQTSMYLCASSLPRTGGTEQYFGPGTRLTVT.

This clone was counted only a few times. This same CDR3 is encoded by further DNA sequences in the sample. The chain employs TRBV4-1 and TRBJ1-3, with unresolved D. Trimming pared 5 bases from V and 3 bases from J, leaving 8 bases between. Looked up from germline, CDR1 is MGHRA and CDR2 is YSYEKL. The CDR3 is 13 residues long. CDR3 sequence: CASSKGYGNTIYF. CDR3 nucleotide sequence: TGCGCCAGCAGCAAGGGATATGGAAACACCATATATTTT.

V is TRBV5-1 and J is TRBJ2-5; D is tentatively TRBD1 or TRBD2 (5 bases each). The germline gives CDR1 SGHRS, CDR2 YFSETQ. The CDR3 runs to 16 residues. The V end lost 1 base, the J end lost 1 base, and 14 bases lay between the germline ends. CDR3 region: CASSLLGWGSQETQYF. CDR3 DNA: TGCGCCAGCAGCTTGCTCGGGTGGGGGTCCCAAGAGACCCAGTACTTC.

V gene TRBV5-6 combines with J gene TRBJ2-7, with TRBD2 identical over 7 bases. Unmatched junction bases numbered 8, after V lost 4 bases and J lost 1 base. Per germline, CDR1 SGHDT and CDR2 YYEEEE. This CDR3 spans 15 amino acids. Here the CDR3 DNA reads TGTGCCAGCAGCCAAAAGCGGGAACTTTCCTACGAGCAGTACTTC. This encodes CASSQKRELSYEQYF.

This clone was seen only once. The chain is built from TRBV14 and TRBJ2-2; 8 positions agree with TRBD1. The ends lost 5 bases at V and 5 bases at J; junction bases unmatched: 13. The germline V gene has CDR1 SGHDN and CDR2 FVKESK. The length of the CDR3 is 17 residues. CDR3: CASSNRQGAIPTGELFF. As DNA, the CDR3 is TGTGCCAGCAGCAATCGTCAGGGGGCCATTCCTACCGGGGAGCTGTTTTTT.

This rearrangement joins TRBV7-2 to TRBJ1-4, with D maybe TRBD1 (5 bases). Trimming pared 1 base from V and 3 bases from J, leaving 12 bases between. The CDR3 spans 16 residues. Germline loops: CDR1 SGHTA, CDR2 FQGNSA. In DNA form, the CDR3 reads TGTGCCAGCAGCTTAGGCCCGACAGATTCTAATGAAAAACTGTTTTTT. Translation: CASSLGPTDSNEKLFF.